The following is a T cell receptor (beta chain) sequence with its context. The antigen is not known. The sample carries other DNA sequences with the same CDR3. This sample is drawn from a study of cytomegalovirus exposure and HLA in healthy donors. Study-level findings and limits: Presence/absence analyses assumed roughly uniform sequencing depth across donors, which may not hold. HLA allele associations emerged for about 16,000 TCR beta sequences in a later analysis, at 0.05 false discovery rate. Indistinguishability led to the exclusion of some V segments, TRBV6-2 and TRBV6-3 included.

V dropped 4 bases and J dropped 5; count of bases not matched to a gene: 11. The CDR3 runs 17 residues. The germline CDR1 and CDR2 sequences are KGHSH and LQKENI. 13 Jbeta primers and 60 Vbeta primers were used for the PCR. Sequencing used immunoSEQ multiplex PCR; TCRdb keeps in-frame clones, though not all of them. The listing contains 200,000 to 250,000 clones. This chain joins TRBV18 and TRBJ2-1; 10 nucleotides line up with TRBD1. The sequenced material came from PBMCs. This TCR derives from a woman under 40 in good health and CMV-seropositive. The CDR3: CASSRNLFGTGDNEQFF. The CDR3 DNA sequence: TGTGCCAGCTCACGCAACTTATTCGGGACAGGGGACAATGAGCAGTTCTTC.